These 28 T cell receptor beta chains originate from one sample sequenced in a study of cytomegalovirus exposure and HLA in healthy donors. Repertoires were generated with immunoSEQ multiplex PCR, while TCRdb's copy carries only in-frame clones and drops some. The table lists 100,000 to 150,000 clones, 88% of them singletons. Sequenced material: PBMCs. The receptor source for this set is a man aged 25 to 40 in good health and CMV-seronegative.

The table lists this clone with a count of one. The chain combines TRBV7-2 with TRBJ2-2; no clear D gene. The CDR3 spans 14 residues. Germline CDR1 reads SGHTA; CDR2 reads FQGNSA. V was clipped by 2 bases and J by 7 bases, with 11 bases between them. This CDR3 is CASSLLVNGGELFF. DNA of the CDR3: TGTGCCAGCAGCTTATTGGTCAACGGCGGGGAGCTGTTTTTT.

The chain links TRBV7-9 to TRBJ1-2; TRBD1 agrees at 12 bases. Germline lookup yields CDR1 SEHNR and CDR2 FQNEAQ (reference sequence). CDR3 length: 15 amino acids. Germline trimming cut 3 bases from V and 7 bases from J; bases unmatched to any gene: 6. The CDR3 DNA reads TGTGCCAGCAGCTTTAGGGACAGGGGGCTATCTGGCTACACCTTC. This gives the protein CASSFRDRGLSGYTF.

The rearrangement joins TRBV7-9 to TRBJ2-5; maybe TRBD2 (6 bases). This CDR3 region has 17 residues. CDR1 SEHNR and CDR2 FQNEAQ come from the germline V gene (reference sequence). Trimming stripped 4 bases from V and 5 bases from J, with 23 bases between. The CDR3 reads CASSSAGSGVLGETQYF. The CDR3 DNA sequence: TGTGCCAGCAGCTCCGCCGGGTCGGGGGTGCTGGGGGAGACCCAGTACTTC.

This clone was seen just once. This chain uses TRBV27 with TRBJ1-2; the match to TRBD1 covers 7 bases. This CDR3 is built from 15 residues. V gave up 0 bases and J gave up 6 bases; unmatched junction bases: 7. CDR1 and CDR2 (germline): MNHEY, SMNVEV (reference sequence). CDR3 loop: CASSLSTTGWDGYTF. CDR3 bases: TGTGCCAGCAGTTTATCTACGACAGGGTGGGATGGCTACACCTTC.

V gene TRBV9 combines with J gene TRBJ1-5; D is possibly TRBD1 (5 bases). Trimming removed 0 bases from V and 6 bases from J, with 10 bases in between. The CDR3 covers 14 residues. The germline gives CDR1 SGDLS, CDR2 YYNGEE. The CDR3 reads CASSVGLGVQPQHF. The CDR3 coding sequence is TGTGCCAGCAGCGTAGGGCTAGGGGTTCAGCCCCAGCATTTT.

The chain has TRBV7-2 and TRBJ2-7; D may be TRBD2 (5 bases). V lost 2 bases to trimming and J lost 1 base, with 9 bases between them. From germline, CDR1 is SGHTA and CDR2 FQGNSA. The CDR3 loop spans 14 amino acids. DNA of the CDR3: TGTGCCAGCAGCTTAAATAAGCGGTCCTACGAGCAGTACTTC. Translating it yields CASSLNKRSYEQYF.

The chain has TRBV9 and TRBJ2-3; 12 nucleotides match TRBD2. CDR3 length: 17 residues. Germline lookup yields CDR1 SGDLS and CDR2 YYNGEE. The V segment lost 3 bases and the J segment 6 bases; nucleotides outside the gene matches: 11. The CDR3 reads CASSEGPLAGGGDTQYF. CDR3 DNA sequence: TGTGCCAGCAGCGAGGGCCCCCTAGCGGGAGGGGGGGATACGCAGTATTTT.

V usage is TRBV4-2 and J usage is TRBJ1-2; 8 nucleotides agree with TRBD1. The ends lost 2 bases at V and 6 bases at J; junction bases unmatched: 14. The CDR3 runs to 17 residues. Per the germline V gene, CDR1 is LGHNA and CDR2 is YNFKEQ. CDR3 amino acids: CASSQTPGQVHTDGYTF. The CDR3 DNA follows: TGTGCCAGCAGCCAAACCCCGGGACAGGTCCATACCGATGGCTACACCTTC.

The chain uses TRBV19 and TRBJ2-1, with 7 bases lining up with TRBD1. CDR1 is LNHDA and CDR2 is SQIVND in the germline V gene (reference sequence). CDR3 size: 13 residues. J gave up 7 bases and V 6 bases, and 6 bases lay outside the gene matches. CDR3 loop: CASRRTGGNEQFF. The CDR3 coding sequence is TGTGCCAGTAGGAGGACAGGTGGGAATGAGCAGTTCTTC.

V gene TRBV9 combines with J gene TRBJ1-2; D gene uncertain. V was clipped by 0 bases and J by 2 bases, with 11 bases between them. The length of the CDR3 is 15 residues. Germline V gene lookup returns CDR1 SGDLS and CDR2 YYNGEE. This CDR3 is CASSVARAGNYGYTF. CDR3 in DNA: TGTGCCAGCAGCGTAGCTAGGGCGGGAAACTATGGCTACACCTTC.

The chain recombines TRBV20-1 with TRBJ1-2; D is ambiguous. This CDR3 contains 11 residues. The germline V gene encodes CDR1 DFQATT and CDR2 SNEGSKA (reference sequence). Trimming left V 0 bases short and J 7 bases short, with 6 bases between. The CDR3: CSARDPSGYTF. The CDR3 bases are TGCAGTGCTAGAGACCCCAGTGGCTACACCTTC.

The chain recombines TRBV7-9 with TRBJ2-7; 7 nucleotides line up with TRBD2. The CDR3 contains 17 residues. J lost 3 bases, V lost 10 bases, and 21 bases had no gene match. Germline V gene data show CDR1 as SEHNR and CDR2 as FQNEAQ (reference sequence). This CDR3 reads CANTPLRVQRGVYEQYF. The CDR3 DNA is TGTGCCAACACCCCCCTCAGGGTGCAGCGGGGTGTCTACGAGCAGTACTTC.

V usage is TRBV6-5 and J usage is TRBJ2-3, with D perhaps TRBD2 (6 bases). Germline lookup yields CDR1 MNHEY and CDR2 SVGAGI. The germline V and J ends were trimmed by 7 bases and 1 base, with 15 bases remaining between them. This CDR3 is 15 amino acids long. CDR3 bases: TGTGCCAGCACTCCCGCGGGACCGCGCACAGATACGCAGTATTTT. As protein: CASTPAGPRTDTQYF.

The V and J genes are TRBV29-1 and TRBJ2-3, with TRBD1 identical over 7 bases. From germline, CDR1 is SQVTM and CDR2 ANQGSEA. The CDR3 is 14 residues long. V was clipped by 6 bases and J by 5 bases; unmatched bases: 11. CDR3 sequence (DNA): TGCAGCGTGATAGGGGGCGACGGAGAAGATACGCAGTATTTT. Encoded protein: CSVIGGDGEDTQYF.

The chain combines TRBV5-8 with TRBJ2-1, with D perhaps matching TRBD1 (6 bases). CDR1 is SGHTS, CDR2 YDEGEE, per germline. V was pared by 2 bases and J by 16 bases, with 25 bases between. This CDR3 region has 15 residues. The CDR3 loop reads CASSLGASEGVYTFF. DNA of the CDR3: TGTGCCAGCAGCTTAGGAGCGAGTGAGGGGGTCTATACATTCTTC.

The chain couples TRBV28 to TRBJ1-2; 9 bases fit TRBD1. Germline CDR1 reads MDHEN; CDR2 reads SYDVKM. This CDR3 comprises 15 residues. The ends lost 4 bases at V and 8 bases at J; junction bases unmatched: 11. For the CDR3, the DNA is TGTGCCAGCAGTTCCCCCGGACAGGGGAAGGAGGGCTACACCTTC. This gives the protein CASSSPGQGKEGYTF.

CDR3 nucleotide sequence: TGTGCCAGCAGTCAGACTAGCGGGAGATACTACGAGCAGTACTTC. It codes for CASSQTSGRYYEQYF. V and J are TRBV27 and TRBJ2-7; 12 positions match TRBD2. Germline V CDR1 and CDR2: MNHEY, SMNVEV (reference sequence). The J segment lost 3 bases and the V segment lost 5 bases, leaving 5 bases of the junction unmatched. This CDR3 region has 15 residues.

The V gene is TRBV7-9, the J gene TRBJ2-1; D may be TRBD2 (5 bases). This CDR3 comprises 16 residues. Trimming pared 5 bases from V and 7 bases from J, leaving 21 bases between. Germline values: CDR1 SEHNR, CDR2 FQNEAQ (reference sequence). CDR3 sequence (DNA): TGTGCCAGCAGCCCCAGATTGAGGGAGATGTTAAATGAGCAGTTCTTC. This sequence encodes CASSPRLREMLNEQFF. The complete variable domain, with remaining parts taken from reference TRBV7-9 and TRBJ2-1, reads DTGVSQNPRHKITKRGQNVTFRCDPISEHNRLYWYRQTLGQGPEFLTYFQNEAQLEKSRLLSDRFSAERPKGSFSTLEIQRTEQGDSAMYLCASSPRLREMLNEQFFGPGTRLTVL.

This sequence joins TRBV5-1 and TRBJ2-5; TRBD2 agrees at 14 bases. The length of the CDR3 is 16 residues. Germline values: CDR1 SGHRS, CDR2 YFSETQ. J lost 5 bases, V lost 4 bases, and 7 bases had no gene match. CDR3 DNA sequence: TGCGCCAGCAGCATAGGACTAGCGGGAGGTCAGGAGACCCAGTACTTC. Residues: CASSIGLAGGQETQYF.

The V and J genes are TRBV7-8 and TRBJ1-4, with 8 bases identical to TRBD1. This CDR3 has 15 amino acids. Trimming took 5 bases from V and 7 from J; bases not matched to a gene: 9. Germline V lookup: CDR1 SGHVS, CDR2 FQNEAQ. The CDR3 sequence is CASSPRQGQAEKLFF. CDR3 DNA: TGTGCCAGCAGCCCCCGACAGGGGCAAGCTGAAAAACTGTTTTTT.

This clone was detected a few times. CDR3 DNA sequence: TGTGCCAGCAGTTACTCGGAGGGGATGACTGAAGCTTTCTTT. Translated, it gives CASSYSEGMTEAFF. The genes are TRBV6-5 and TRBJ1-1; a possible D gene is TRBD1 (5 bases). The length of the CDR3 is 14 residues. Trimming took off 0 bases at V and 5 bases at J, with 10 bases between the two ends. Germline CDR1 and CDR2: MNHEY and SVGAGI.

Here the CDR3 DNA reads TGTGCCAGCAGCCAACCCCGTCGACAGGGCGATAAGGATAACTATGGCTACACCTTC. This codes for CASSQPRRQGDKDNYGYTF. V gene TRBV28 combines with J gene TRBJ1-2; 7 positions match TRBD1. With V trimmed by 6 bases and J by 1 base, 20 bases remained unmatched. Germline V gene data show CDR1 as MDHEN and CDR2 as SYDVKM. The CDR3 runs 19 residues.

The chain joins TRBV9 to TRBJ2-5, with TRBD1 matching 10 bases. The CDR3 sequence is 16 residues long. Germline V gene sequence: CDR1 SGDLS, CDR2 YYNGEE. The V gene end was trimmed by 2 bases and the J gene end by 3 bases; junction bases not matched to a gene: 7. CDR3 sequence reads: CASSVGTGTGEETQYF. For the CDR3, the DNA is TGTGCCAGCAGCGTGGGGACCGGGACAGGGGAAGAGACCCAGTACTTC.

The chain employs TRBV27 and TRBJ2-2; D may be TRBD2 (6 bases). The CDR3 sequence is 13 residues long. The germline V gene has CDR1 MNHEY and CDR2 SMNVEV (reference sequence). Trimming pared 9 bases from V and 3 bases from J, leaving 11 bases between. DNA of the CDR3: TGTGCCAGTAAGCGGGTTTACACCGGGGAGCTGTTTTTT. Translation: CASKRVYTGELFF.

There are a few counts of this clone. The V call is TRBV27, the J call TRBJ1-1; D remains ambiguous. Per germline, CDR1 MNHEY and CDR2 SMNVEV (reference sequence). The V gene lost 6 bases and the J gene lost 4 bases, with 12 bases spanning the gap. There are 13 residues in the CDR3. CDR3 bases: TGTGCCAGCAGGCCCCGGCGGGGCACTGAAGCTTTCTTT. Protein sequence: CASRPRRGTEAFF.

The chain links TRBV10-1 to TRBJ2-5, with D unclear. The V end was cut by 4 bases, the J end by 1 base, with 7 bases between. In germline, CDR1 is WNHNN, CDR2 SYGVQD (reference sequence). The CDR3 is 13 residues long. CDR3 loop: CASSAAGQETQYF. CDR3 coding DNA: TGCGCCAGCAGTGCAGCAGGCCAAGAGACCCAGTACTTC.

This clone was detected a few times. The chain links TRBV4-1 to TRBJ2-7, with a weak D call TRBD1 (5 bases). Trimming left V 2 bases short and J 0 bases short, with 14 bases between. This CDR3 has 16 residues. Germline CDR1 MGHRA, CDR2 YSYEKL. The CDR3 DNA reads TGCGCCAGCAGCCAACAAGGGATAGGGGACTCCTACGAGCAGTACTTC. Translated: CASSQQGIGDSYEQYF.

The chain joins TRBV30 to TRBJ2-7, with D possibly TRBD2 on 5 matching bases. With 4 bases removed from V and 2 bases from J, the gap between germline ends came to 9 bases. This CDR3 is built from 12 residues. Germline V gene lookup returns CDR1 GTSNPN and CDR2 SVGIG (reference sequence). CDR3 in amino acids: CAWTPGAYEQYF. The DNA of the CDR3 is TGTGCCTGGACCCCCGGGGCCTACGAGCAGTACTTC. Filled out from reference TRBV30 and TRBJ2-7, the complete variable domain reads SQTIHQWPATLVQPVGSPLSLECTVEGTSNPNLYWYRQAAGRGLQLLFYSVGIGQISSEVPQNLSASRPQDRQFILSSKKLLLSDSGFYLCAWTPGAYEQYFGPGTRLTVT.